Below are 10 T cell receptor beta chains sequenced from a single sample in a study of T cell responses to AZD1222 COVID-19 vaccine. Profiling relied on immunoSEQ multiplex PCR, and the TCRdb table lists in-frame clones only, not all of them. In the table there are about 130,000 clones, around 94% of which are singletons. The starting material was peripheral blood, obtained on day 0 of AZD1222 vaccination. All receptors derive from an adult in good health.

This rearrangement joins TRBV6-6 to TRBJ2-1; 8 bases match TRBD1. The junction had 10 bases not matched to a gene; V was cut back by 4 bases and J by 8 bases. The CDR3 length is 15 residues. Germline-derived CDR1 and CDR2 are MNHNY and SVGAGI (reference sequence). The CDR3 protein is CASSSSMTGVDEQFF. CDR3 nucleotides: TGTGCCAGCAGTTCCAGTATGACAGGGGTAGATGAGCAGTTCTTC.

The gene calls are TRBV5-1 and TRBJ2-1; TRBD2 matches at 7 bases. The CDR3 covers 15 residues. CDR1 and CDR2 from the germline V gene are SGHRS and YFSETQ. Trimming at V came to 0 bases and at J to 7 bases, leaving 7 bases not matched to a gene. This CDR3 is CASSLVGGSGNEQFF. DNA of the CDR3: TGCGCCAGCAGCTTGGTTGGCGGGAGTGGAAATGAGCAGTTCTTC. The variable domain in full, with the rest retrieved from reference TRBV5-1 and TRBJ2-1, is KAGVTQTPRYLIKTRGQQVTLSCSPISGHRSVSWYQQTPGQGLQFLFEYFSETQRNKGNFPGRFSGRQFSNSRSEMNVSTLELGDSALYLCASSLVGGSGNEQFFGPGTRLTVL.

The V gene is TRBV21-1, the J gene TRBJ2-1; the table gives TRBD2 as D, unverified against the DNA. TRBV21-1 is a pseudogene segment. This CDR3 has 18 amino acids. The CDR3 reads CASSIFGTRHNPYNEQFF. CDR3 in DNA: TGTGCCAGCAGCATCTTTGGGACTAGACACAATCCCTACAATGAGCAGTTCTTC.

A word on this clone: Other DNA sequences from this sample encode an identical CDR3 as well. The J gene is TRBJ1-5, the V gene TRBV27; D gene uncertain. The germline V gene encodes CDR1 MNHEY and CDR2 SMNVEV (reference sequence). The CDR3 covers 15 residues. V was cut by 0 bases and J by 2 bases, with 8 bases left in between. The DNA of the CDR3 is TGTGCCAGCAGTTTATCTGGGATGGGCAATCAGCCCCAGCATTTT. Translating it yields CASSLSGMGNQPQHF.

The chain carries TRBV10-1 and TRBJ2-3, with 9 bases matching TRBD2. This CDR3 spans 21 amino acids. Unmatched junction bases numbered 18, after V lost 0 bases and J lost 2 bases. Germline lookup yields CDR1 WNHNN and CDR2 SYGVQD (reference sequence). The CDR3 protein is CASSESTGLAKSKVITDTQYF. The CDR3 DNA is TGCGCCAGCAGTGAGTCTACGGGACTAGCTAAAAGTAAGGTGATCACAGATACGCAGTATTTT.

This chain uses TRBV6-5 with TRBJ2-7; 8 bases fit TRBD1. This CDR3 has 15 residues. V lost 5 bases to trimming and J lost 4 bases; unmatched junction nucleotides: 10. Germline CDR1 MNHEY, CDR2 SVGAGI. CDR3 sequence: CASSPSGQGWYEQYF. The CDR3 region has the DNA TGTGCCAGCAGTCCAAGTGGACAGGGCTGGTACGAGCAGTACTTC.

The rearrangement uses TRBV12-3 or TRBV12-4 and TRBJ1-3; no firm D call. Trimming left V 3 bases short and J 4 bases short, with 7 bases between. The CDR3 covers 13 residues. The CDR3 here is CASSFGVGNTIYF. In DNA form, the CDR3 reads TGTGCCAGCAGTTTTGGGGTAGGAAACACCATATATTTT.

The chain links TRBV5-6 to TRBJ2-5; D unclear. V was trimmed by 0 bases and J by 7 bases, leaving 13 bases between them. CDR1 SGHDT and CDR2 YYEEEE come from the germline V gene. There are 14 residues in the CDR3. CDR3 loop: CASSLDTVGGTQYF. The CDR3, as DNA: TGTGCCAGCAGCTTGGACACGGTGGGTGGGACCCAGTACTTC.

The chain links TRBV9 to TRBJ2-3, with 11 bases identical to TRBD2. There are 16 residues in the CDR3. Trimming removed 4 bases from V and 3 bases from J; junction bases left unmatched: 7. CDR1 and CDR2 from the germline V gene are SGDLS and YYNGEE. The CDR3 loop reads CASSLSGTSGTDTQYF. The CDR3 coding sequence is TGTGCCAGCAGCCTCAGCGGGACTAGCGGAACAGATACGCAGTATTTT.

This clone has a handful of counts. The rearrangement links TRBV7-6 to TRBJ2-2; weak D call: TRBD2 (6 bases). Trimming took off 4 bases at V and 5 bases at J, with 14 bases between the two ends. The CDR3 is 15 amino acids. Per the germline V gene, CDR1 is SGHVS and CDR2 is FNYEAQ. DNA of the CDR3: TGTGCCAGCAGCTCGGCGGGGCCGGGGACCGGGGAGCTGTTTTTT. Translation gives CASSSAGPGTGELFF.